The 25 T cell receptor beta chains in this list originate from one sample, sequenced in a study of blood T cell repertoires in COVID-19. Sequenced by immunoSEQ multiplex PCR; TCRdb stores in-frame clones only, minus some. The profile shows roughly 30,000 clones, roughly 85% of them singletons. Source material: peripheral blood. The receptors stem from a human donor with acute or convalescent COVID-19. The donor label of this sample is uncertain.

V usage is TRBV7-7 and J usage is TRBJ2-5, with TRBD2 matching over 7 bases. V was clipped by 5 bases and J by 1 base; unmatched bases: 10. Germline CDR1 is SSHAT and CDR2 is FNYEAQ (reference sequence). The CDR3 covers 16 residues. DNA of the CDR3: TGTGCCAGCAGCCCGGGACTATTAGGACGCCAAGAGACCCAGTACTTC. It is translated as CASSPGLLGRQETQYF.

This sequence joins TRBV30 and TRBJ1-5; D call uncertain. Germline V gene sequence: CDR1 GTSNPN, CDR2 SVGIG (reference sequence). There are 12 residues in the CDR3. The V gene lost 3 bases and the J gene lost 4 bases, with 7 bases spanning the gap. In DNA, the CDR3 is TGTGCCTGGAGGTCCGGGAATCAGCCCCAGCATTTT. Its protein is CAWRSGNQPQHF.

The chain employs TRBV30 and TRBJ1-4, with D possibly matching TRBD1 (6 bases). The CDR3 length is 15 residues. CDR1 is GTSNPN and CDR2 is SVGIG in the germline V gene (reference sequence). V was clipped by 5 bases and J by 0 bases, with 13 bases between them. The CDR3 nucleotides are TGTGCCTGGGGGGGCGCAGTTGCAACTAATGAAAAACTGTTTTTT. The encoded protein is CAWGGAVATNEKLFF. The full variable domain, rest sourced from reference TRBV30 and TRBJ1-4, is SQTIHQWPATLVQPVGSPLSLECTVEGTSNPNLYWYRQAAGRGLQLLFYSVGIGQISSEVPQNLSASRPQDRQFILSSKKLLLSDSGFYLCAWGGAVATNEKLFFGSGTQLSVL.

The V gene is TRBV29-1, the J gene TRBJ2-4, with TRBD1 identical over 7 bases. Germline-derived CDR1 and CDR2 are SQVTM and ANQGSEA. V lost 1 base to trimming and J lost 5 bases; unmatched junction nucleotides: 8. This CDR3 has 15 amino acids. The CDR3 sequence is CSVEGQGLGQNIQYF. In DNA, the CDR3 is TGCAGCGTTGAAGGACAGGGTCTTGGTCAAAACATTCAGTACTTC.

This chain connects TRBV5-1 to TRBJ2-3; D is perhaps TRBD2 (6 bases). Trimming shortened V by 4 bases and J by 4 bases, and 22 bases separated the two germline ends. This CDR3 contains 17 residues. CDR1 is SGHRS and CDR2 is YFSETQ in the germline V gene. CDR3 residues: CASSPVSFGSGSDTQYF. CDR3 in DNA: TGCGCCAGCAGCCCGGTATCTTTCGGGAGCGGTTCAGATACGCAGTATTTT.

The rearrangement links TRBV6-5 to TRBJ2-1; TRBD1 matches 7 bases. Unmatched junction bases numbered 13, after V lost 4 bases and J lost 7 bases. Germline CDR1 reads MNHEY; CDR2 reads SVGAGI. The CDR3 runs to 16 residues. CDR3 coding DNA: TGTGCCAGCAGTTCCCCGGTGACAGGGCGTCCTAATGAGCAGTTCTTC. This sequence encodes CASSSPVTGRPNEQFF.

CDR3: CAWTPFQETQYF. The DNA of the CDR3 is TGTGCCTGGACCCCTTTCCAAGAGACCCAGTACTTC. V is TRBV30 and J is TRBJ2-5; D gene unclear. Trimming left V 4 bases short and J 1 base short, with 7 bases between. This CDR3 is 12 amino acids long. Germline CDR1 GTSNPN, CDR2 SVGIG (reference sequence).

This chain links TRBV2 with TRBJ1-1; tentative D call: TRBD1 (6 bases). Trimming shortened V by 6 bases and J by 1 base, and 12 bases separated the two germline ends. In germline, CDR1 is SNHLY, CDR2 FYNNEI. This CDR3 contains 14 residues. The chain's CDR3 is CASRGDISNTEAFF. The DNA of the CDR3 is TGTGCCAGCAGGGGGGACATTTCGAACACTGAAGCTTTCTTT.

This chain connects TRBV18 to TRBJ2-7, with D perhaps TRBD1 (6 bases). This CDR3 contains 14 residues. Trimming cost V 3 bases and J 0 bases, with 9 bases left between them. Germline values: CDR1 KGHSH, CDR2 LQKENI. CDR3 sequence: CASSPRDNSYEQYF. The CDR3 DNA reads TGTGCCAGCTCACCCCGGGACAACTCCTACGAGCAGTACTTC.

The V and J genes are TRBV7-2 and TRBJ2-3; TRBD1 agrees at 9 bases. The germline gives CDR1 SGHTA, CDR2 FQGNSA. The length of the CDR3 is 14 residues. J gave up 11 bases and V 4 bases, and 10 bases lay outside the gene matches. CDR3 loop: CASSWTGESPRQYF. In DNA form, the CDR3 reads TGTGCCAGCAGCTGGACAGGGGAGTCCCCTAGGCAGTATTTT.

V is TRBV19 and J is TRBJ1-6; TRBD1 might be the D (5 bases). Germline lookup yields CDR1 LNHDA and CDR2 SQIVND (reference sequence). The CDR3 runs 14 residues. V shed 1 base and J shed 18 bases, with 19 bases lying between them. The DNA for the CDR3 is TGTGCCAGTAGTATAGGTTCCTTTGGCGGGGGTTGCCACTTT. Translation: CASSIGSFGGGCHF.

This clone occurred once. J is TRBJ2-5 and V is TRBV29-1; TRBD2 matches at 11 bases. Losses at the gene ends were 3 bases for V and 1 base for J; bases not matched to a gene: 4. CDR1 is SQVTM and CDR2 is ANQGSEA in the germline V gene. This CDR3 has 15 amino acids. The CDR3 sequence is CSVDGLAGSQETQYF. Here the CDR3 DNA reads TGCAGCGTTGATGGACTAGCGGGCAGCCAAGAGACCCAGTACTTC.

The chain couples TRBV6-1 to TRBJ1-5, with D hard to call. The CDR3 covers 14 residues. Trimming removed 1 base at V and 11 bases at J, with 15 bases between. The germline CDR1 and CDR2 sequences are MNHNS and SASEGT. The CDR3 spells CASSEVGGQRSQHF. The DNA of the CDR3 is TGTGCCAGCAGTGAAGTTGGCGGGCAAAGGTCCCAGCATTTT.

This clone has a single count. The CDR3 DNA is TGCGCCAGCAGCTTGAGCGGGGGGTACCAAGAGACCCAGTACTTC. Protein: CASSLSGGYQETQYF. The chain has TRBV5-1 and TRBJ2-5, with 9 bases lining up with TRBD2. This CDR3 spans 15 amino acids. V lost 1 base to trimming and J lost 0 bases; unmatched junction nucleotides: 1. Germline-derived CDR1 and CDR2 are SGHRS and YFSETQ.

This sequence joins TRBV7-6 and TRBJ2-3; TRBD2 matches at 8 bases. CDR1 is SGHVS and CDR2 is FNYEAQ in the germline V gene. Germline trimming cut 1 base from V and 6 bases from J; bases unmatched to any gene: 9. CDR3 length: 16 amino acids. DNA of the CDR3: TGTGCCAGCAGCTTAGGGGGCGGGGGGCCGAGGGATACGCAGTATTTT. Translated: CASSLGGGGPRDTQYF.

The gene calls are TRBV7-2 and TRBJ1-2; D is perhaps TRBD1 (6 bases). Germline CDR1 SGHTA, CDR2 FQGNSA. The CDR3 has 15 amino acids. Trimming shortened V by 3 bases and J by 6 bases, and 17 bases separated the two germline ends. CDR3 amino acids: CASSFQLQGGDGYTF. In nucleotides, the CDR3 is TGTGCCAGCAGCTTCCAACTACAGGGTGGTGATGGCTACACCTTC.

This clone has only one observation. This sequence joins TRBV4-1 and TRBJ2-2; 11 bases line up with TRBD2. The V segment lost 0 bases and the J segment 0 bases; nucleotides outside the gene matches: 0. The CDR3 has 17 amino acids. Per germline, CDR1 MGHRA and CDR2 YSYEKL. For the CDR3, the DNA is TGCGCCAGCAGCCAAGATAGCGGGGGGGCGAACACCGGGGAGCTGTTTTTT. As protein: CASSQDSGGANTGELFF.

This chain links TRBV19 with TRBJ1-2; weak D call: TRBD1 (5 bases). The CDR3 sequence is 12 residues long. Per the germline V gene, CDR1 is LNHDA and CDR2 is SQIVND (reference sequence). V lost 7 bases and J 8 bases, leaving 14 bases between the germline ends. The CDR3 sequence: CASKGPSEGYTF. The CDR3 DNA sequence: TGTGCCAGTAAGGGGCCGTCCGAGGGCTACACCTTC. Using reference TRBV19 and TRBJ1-2 for the parts outside the CDR3, the full variable domain is DGGITQSPKYLFRKEGQNVTLSCEQNLNHDAMYWYRQDPGQGLRLIYYSQIVNDFQKGDIAEGYSVSREKKESFPLTVTSAQKNPTAFYLCASKGPSEGYTFGSGTRLTVV.

Remarks on this clone: This same CDR3 is encoded by further DNA sequences in the sample. This chain uses TRBV5-1 with TRBJ1-1; 7 bases align to TRBD1. Germline lookup yields CDR1 SGHRS and CDR2 YFSETQ. The CDR3 sequence is 14 residues long. V gave up 1 base and J gave up 2 bases; unmatched junction bases: 2. The CDR3 DNA reads as TGCGCCAGCAGCTTGCAGGGGGACAACACTGAAGCTTTCTTT. It encodes CASSLQGDNTEAFF.

This sequence joins TRBV13 and TRBJ2-2; TRBD2 is a possible D gene (5 bases). CDR1 and CDR2 from the germline V gene are PRHDT and FYEKMQ (reference sequence). Trimming left V 5 bases short and J 2 bases short, with 12 bases between. This CDR3 has 15 residues. CDR3 sequence: CASSRTGSNTGELFF. CDR3 sequence (DNA): TGTGCCAGCAGCCGCACGGGGTCCAACACCGGGGAGCTGTTTTTT.

The chain employs TRBV24-1 and TRBJ1-2; TRBD1 is a possible D gene (6 bases). This CDR3 spans 16 amino acids. The V gene lost 4 bases and the J gene lost 3 bases, with 17 bases spanning the gap. Germline values: CDR1 KGHDR, CDR2 SFDVKD. CDR3 in amino acids: CATSENGQNAYYGYTF. CDR3 bases: TGTGCCACCAGTGAGAACGGACAGAACGCTTACTATGGCTACACCTTC.

This chain uses TRBV27 with TRBJ2-7, with 8 bases identical to TRBD2. Germline values: CDR1 MNHEY, CDR2 SMNVEV (reference sequence). The CDR3 spans 9 residues. Trimming cost V 10 bases and J 9 bases; bases outside gene matches: 2. The CDR3 nucleotides are TGTGCCAACGGGGGGGGGCAGTACTTC. It translates to CANGGGQYF.

The chain couples TRBV24-1 to TRBJ2-1, with 8 bases identical to TRBD2. The V gene's germline CDR1 is KGHDR and CDR2 SFDVKD. The length of the CDR3 is 15 residues. V lost 8 bases to trimming and J lost 6 bases; unmatched junction nucleotides: 11. The CDR3 nucleotides read TGTGCCACCACAAGCGGGAGTGCAATGGTCAATGAGCAGTTCTTC. It codes for CATTSGSAMVNEQFF.

This clone showed up just once. V is TRBV9 and J is TRBJ1-3; D uncertain. The germline V and J ends were trimmed by 2 bases and 8 bases, with 20 bases remaining between them. The CDR3 covers 16 residues. The V gene's germline CDR1 is SGDLS and CDR2 YYNGEE. In nucleotides, the CDR3 is TGTGCCAGCAGCGTTGGAACCACCTGGTTAGGAGACACCATATATTTT. The encoded protein is CASSVGTTWLGDTIYF.

This rearrangement joins TRBV6-5 to TRBJ2-5, with a tentative D call TRBD2 (5 bases). Trimming removed 7 bases from V and 5 bases from J, with 14 bases in between. CDR3 size: 13 residues. Germline V lookup: CDR1 MNHEY, CDR2 SVGAGI. Here the CDR3 reads CASMEAYGETQYF. CDR3 nucleotide sequence: TGTGCCAGCATGGAGGCCTACGGGGAGACCCAGTACTTC.